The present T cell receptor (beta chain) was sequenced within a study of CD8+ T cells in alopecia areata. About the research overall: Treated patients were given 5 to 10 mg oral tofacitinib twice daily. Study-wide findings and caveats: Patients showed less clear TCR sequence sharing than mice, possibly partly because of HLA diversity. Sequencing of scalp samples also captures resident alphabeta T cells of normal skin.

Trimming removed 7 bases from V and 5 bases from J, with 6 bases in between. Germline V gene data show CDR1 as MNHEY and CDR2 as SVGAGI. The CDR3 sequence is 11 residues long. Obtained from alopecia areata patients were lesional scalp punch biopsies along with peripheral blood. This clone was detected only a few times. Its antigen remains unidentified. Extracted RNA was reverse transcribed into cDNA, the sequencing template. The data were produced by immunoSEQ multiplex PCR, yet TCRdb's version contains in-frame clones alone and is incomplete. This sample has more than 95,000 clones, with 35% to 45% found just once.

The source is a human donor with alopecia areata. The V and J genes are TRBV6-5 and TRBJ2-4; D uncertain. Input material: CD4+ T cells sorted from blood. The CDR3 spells CASMAENIQYF. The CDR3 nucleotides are TGTGCCAGCATGGCGGAAAACATTCAGTACTTC.